This T cell receptor (beta chain) was observed in a study of OX40 agonist ivuxolimab in advanced cancers. Study at large: Eligibility rules accepted prior anti-PD-1, anti-PD-L1 or anti-CTLA-4 therapy, and over 30% had some. Three partial responders included one hepatocellular carcinoma patient and two cutaneous melanoma patients.

Points on this clone: Its antigen is not identified.

Germline-derived CDR1 and CDR2 are SNHLY and FYNNEI. The CDR3 is 14 residues long. Trimming removed 9 bases at V and 0 bases at J, with 12 bases between. Using immunoSEQ multiplex PCR, the repertoire was profiled, and TCRdb retains in-frame clones only, with some absent. This sample has some 40,000 clones, with roughly 89% found just once. Points from the study as a whole: People who partly responded at 0.1-3.0 mg/kg had some of the least clonal expansion seen.

The chain recombines TRBV2 with TRBJ1-5, with D possibly TRBD1 on 5 matching bases. This specimen consisted of CD4+ or CD8+ T cells sorted from blood, obtained in a trial of the OX40 agonist ivuxolimab. The receptor was isolated from an adult with an advanced solid tumor such as melanoma, head and neck, liver or kidney cancer. CDR3 nucleotide sequence: TGTGCCAGGGGGGGGAGGGATAGCAATCAGCCCCAGCATTTT. Translating gives CARGGRDSNQPQHF.